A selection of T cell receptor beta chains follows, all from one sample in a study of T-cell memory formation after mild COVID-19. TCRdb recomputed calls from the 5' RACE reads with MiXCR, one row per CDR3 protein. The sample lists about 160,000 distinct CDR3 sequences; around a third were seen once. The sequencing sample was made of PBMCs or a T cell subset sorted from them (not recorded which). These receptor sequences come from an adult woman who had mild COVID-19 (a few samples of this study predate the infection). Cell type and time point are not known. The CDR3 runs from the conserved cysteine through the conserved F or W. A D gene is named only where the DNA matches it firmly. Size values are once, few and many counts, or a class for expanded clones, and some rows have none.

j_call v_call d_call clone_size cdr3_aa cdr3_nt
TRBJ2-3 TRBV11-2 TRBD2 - CASSRKAGGQPDTQYF TGTGCCAGCAGCCGAAAAGCGGGGGGGCAGCCAGATACGCAGTATTTT
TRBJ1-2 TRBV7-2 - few CASSPTAGSGGYTF TGTGCCAGCAGCCCCACGGCAGGGAGCGGTGGCTACACCTTC
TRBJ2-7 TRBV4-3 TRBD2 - CASSRSLAGHYEQYF TGCGCCAGCAGCCGTAGCCTAGCGGGACACTACGAGCAGTACTTC
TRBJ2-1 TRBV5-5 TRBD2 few CASTPPSGRGEQFF TGTGCCAGCACGCCCCCTAGCGGGAGGGGTGAGCAGTTCTTC
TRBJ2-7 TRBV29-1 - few CSVVGGGSYEQYF TGCAGCGTTGTTGGCGGAGGCTCCTACGAGCAGTACTTC
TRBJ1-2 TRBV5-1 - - CASSLEGREDGYTF TGCGCCAGCAGCTTGGAGGGCAGGGAGGATGGCTACACCTTC
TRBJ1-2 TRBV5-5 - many CASSLKVPATRGGYTF TGTGCCAGCAGCTTGAAGGTCCCCGCGACACGGGGTGGCTACACCTTC
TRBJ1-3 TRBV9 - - CASSVDPWEGNTIYF TGTGCCAGCAGCGTAGACCCTTGGGAAGGAAACACCATATATTTT
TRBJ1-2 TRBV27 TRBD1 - CASSSGGAFGGYTF TGTGCCAGCAGTTCAGGGGGCGCTTTCGGAGGCTACACCTTC
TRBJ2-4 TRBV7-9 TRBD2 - CASSLALAENIQYF TGTGCCAGCAGCTTAGCGCTAGCGGAAAACATTCAGTACTTC
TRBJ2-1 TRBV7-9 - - CASSATGYEQFF TGTGCCAGCAGCGCCACCGGATATGAGCAGTTCTTC
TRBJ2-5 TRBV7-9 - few CASRLDRETQYF TGTGCCAGCCGCTTGGACCGGGAGACCCAGTACTTC
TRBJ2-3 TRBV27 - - CASSLSQGPDTQYF TGTGCCAGCAGTTTATCGCAAGGGCCAGATACGCAGTATTTT
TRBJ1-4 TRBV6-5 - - CASSSSLPRRGEKLFF TGTGCCAGCAGCTCCTCCCTGCCCCGGAGGGGGGAAAAACTGTTTTTT
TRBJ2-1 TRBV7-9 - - CASSLAGRGRGNEQFF TGTGCCAGCAGCTTAGCTGGCAGGGGCCGGGGCAATGAGCAGTTCTTC
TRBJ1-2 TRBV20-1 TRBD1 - CSARAGGAGDYGYTF TGCAGTGCTAGAGCAGGGGGCGCAGGGGACTATGGCTACACCTTC
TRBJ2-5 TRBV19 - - CASSSDYIGETQYF TGTGCCAGTAGTTCGGACTATATTGGGGAGACCCAGTACTTC
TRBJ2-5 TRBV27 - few CASRGSTGGAAQYF TGTGCCAGCAGGGGATCAACTGGAGGAGCGGCCCAGTACTTC
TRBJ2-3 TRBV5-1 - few CASSPYGATDTQYF TGCGCCAGCAGCCCCTACGGGGCCACAGATACGCAGTATTTT
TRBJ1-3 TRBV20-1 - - CSAQPTSLGNTIYF TGCAGTGCCCAGCCCACAAGCCTAGGAAACACCATATATTTT
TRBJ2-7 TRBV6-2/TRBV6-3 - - CASSYRAAYEQYF TGTGCCAGCAGTTACAGGGCTGCCTACGAGCAGTACTTC
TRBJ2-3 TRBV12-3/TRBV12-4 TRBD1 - CASILQGRASTDTQYF TGTGCCAGCATACTACAGGGGCGCGCTAGCACAGATACGCAGTATTTT
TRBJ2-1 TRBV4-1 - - CASSLLGPDSEQFF TGCGCCAGCAGCCTCCTGGGACCCGATTCGGAGCAGTTCTTC
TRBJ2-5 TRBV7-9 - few CASSSIQGAAETQYF TGTGCCAGCAGCTCGATCCAGGGAGCTGCAGAGACCCAGTACTTC
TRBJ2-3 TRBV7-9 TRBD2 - CASRSGNTDTQYF TGTGCCAGCAGAAGCGGGAACACAGATACGCAGTATTTT
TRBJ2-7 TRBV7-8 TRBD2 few CASSLARGSGGFSKYF TGTGCCAGCAGCTTAGCGCGGGGTAGCGGGGGGTTCTCGAAGTACTTC
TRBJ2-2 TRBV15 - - CATSRDWGTGELFF TGTGCCACCAGCAGAGATTGGGGAACCGGGGAGCTGTTTTTT
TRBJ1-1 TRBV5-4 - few CASSPGGVGGTEAFF TGTGCCAGCAGCCCCGGTGGGGTGGGGGGCACTGAAGCTTTCTTT
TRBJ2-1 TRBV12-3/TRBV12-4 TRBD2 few CASSLGGRGFF TGTGCCAGCAGTTTAGGTGGGAGGGGGTTCTTC
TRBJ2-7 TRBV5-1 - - CASSNQGHDEQYF TGCGCCAGCTCCAACCAGGGGCACGACGAGCAGTACTTC
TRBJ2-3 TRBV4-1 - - CASSQDESGPTDTQYF TGCGCCAGCAGCCAAGACGAGTCGGGGCCCACAGATACGCAGTATTTT
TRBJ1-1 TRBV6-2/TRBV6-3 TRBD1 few CASTRQGAHTEAFF TGTGCCAGCACCCGACAGGGGGCTCACACTGAAGCTTTCTTT
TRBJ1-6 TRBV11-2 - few CASSLDGRGLGNSPLHF TGTGCCAGCAGCTTAGATGGGAGAGGGCTTGGAAATTCACCCCTCCACTTT
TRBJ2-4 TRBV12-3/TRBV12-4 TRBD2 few CASSPRTSAGNIQYF TGTGCCAGCAGTCCCCGGACTAGCGCGGGAAACATTCAGTACTTC
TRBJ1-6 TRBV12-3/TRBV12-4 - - CASSLARANSPLHF TGTGCCAGCAGTTTAGCGAGGGCTAATTCACCCCTCCACTTT
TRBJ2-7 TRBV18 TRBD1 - CASSPQRGLSYEQYF TGTGCCAGCTCACCGCAGAGGGGGCTCTCCTACGAGCAGTACTTC
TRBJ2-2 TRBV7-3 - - CASSLTKTGELFF TGTGCCAGCAGCTTAACAAAGACGGGGGAGCTGTTTTTT
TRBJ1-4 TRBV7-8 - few CASSSRLRGAGTNEKLFF TGTGCCAGCAGCTCTCGCCTGAGGGGCGCGGGAACTAATGAAAAACTGTTTTTT
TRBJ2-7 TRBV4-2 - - CASSQAPYEQYF TGTGCCAGCAGCCAGGCCCCCTACGAGCAGTACTTC
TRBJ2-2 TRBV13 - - CASSYYRNTGELFF TGTGCCAGCAGCTATTATCGGAACACCGGGGAGCTGTTTTTT
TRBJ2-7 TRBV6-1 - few CASSDAREQYF TGTGCCAGCAGTGATGCGAGAGAGCAGTACTTC
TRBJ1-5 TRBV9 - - CASSVGYTNQPQHF TGTGCCAGCAGCGTAGGATACACCAATCAGCCCCAGCATTTT
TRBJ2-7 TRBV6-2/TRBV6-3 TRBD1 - CASRPRQGRRTGQYF TGTGCCAGCAGACCCCGACAGGGTAGGCGAACGGGGCAGTACTTC
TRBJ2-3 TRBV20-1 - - CSAEPSGDTQYF TGCAGTGCCGAGCCCTCAGGGGATACGCAGTATTTT
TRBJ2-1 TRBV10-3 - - CAISEEGGGSYNEQFF TGTGCCATCAGTGAAGAGGGGGGCGGCTCCTACAATGAGCAGTTCTTC